This T cell receptor (beta chain) appears in the sequencing data of a study of shared clonotypes between healthy human individuals. Comments on this clone: Its antigen is not identified.

Bulk PBMC genomic DNA spanned ten immunoSEQ deep plates. The repertoire was sequenced with immunoSEQ multiplex PCR; TCRdb's copy has only in-frame clones and lacks some. The table lists fewer than 700,000 clones, about 80% of them singletons. The CDR3 extends over 15 amino acids. Trimming pared 1 base from V and 6 bases from J, leaving 13 bases between. CDR1 is SGHTA and CDR2 is FQGNSA in the germline V gene. Study-level results: Among donors, clonotype sharing was expected to be affected by sequencing depth.

Donors were Caucasian adults residing in Nashville, Tennessee, USA. J is TRBJ1-5 and V is TRBV7-2; possible D gene TRBD1, 5 bases. The sequenced sample was PBMCs. The sequence was obtained from a woman aged 40 to 50 in good health. Some clones in this sample may be carry-over from other donors' samples. CDR3 coding DNA: TGTGCCAGCAGCTTAGGGGAATTCCAGGGTCAGCCCCAGCATTTT. Protein sequence: CASSLGEFQGQPQHF.